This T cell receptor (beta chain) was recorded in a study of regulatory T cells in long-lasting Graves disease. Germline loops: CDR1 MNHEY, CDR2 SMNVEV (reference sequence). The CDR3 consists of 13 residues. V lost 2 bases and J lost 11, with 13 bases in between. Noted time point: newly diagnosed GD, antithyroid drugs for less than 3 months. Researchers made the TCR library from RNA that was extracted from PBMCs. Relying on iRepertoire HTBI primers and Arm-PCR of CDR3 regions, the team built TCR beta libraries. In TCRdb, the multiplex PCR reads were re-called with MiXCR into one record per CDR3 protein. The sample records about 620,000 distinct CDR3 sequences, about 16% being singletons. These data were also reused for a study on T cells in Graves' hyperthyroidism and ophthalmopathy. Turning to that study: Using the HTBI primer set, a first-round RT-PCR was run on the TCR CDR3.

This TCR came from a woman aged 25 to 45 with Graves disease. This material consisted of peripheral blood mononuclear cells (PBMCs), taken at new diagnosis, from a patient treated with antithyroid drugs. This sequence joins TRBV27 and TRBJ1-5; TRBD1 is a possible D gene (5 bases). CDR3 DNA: TGTGCCAGCAGTTTAAAACGGGGGGGAGCCCAGCATTTT. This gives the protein CASSLKRGGAQHF.